This T cell receptor (beta chain) was profiled in a study of blood T cell repertoires in COVID-19. Study at large: Both acute and convalescent COVID-19 samples were obtained from the United States, Italy and Spain.

In the original analysis: Reference gene primers were amplified, and this amplification served to estimate nucleated cell counts. Assay used: immunoSEQ multiplex PCR; TCRdb lists only in-frame clones, some missing. The DNA was the basis for D and trimming; V, J and clone size are from that table. The table records some 52,000 clones, under 90% of them present only once. Trimming shortened V by 1 base and J by 5 bases, and 12 bases separated the two germline ends. Germline values: CDR1 SGDLS, CDR2 YYNGEE. The CDR3 sequence is 15 residues long. The chain links TRBV9 to TRBJ1-4; D uncertain. The sequenced sample consisted of peripheral blood. The clonotype originates from a man aged 45-60 years with acute or convalescent COVID-19. CDR3 in amino acids: CASSVNGMGNEKLFF. The CDR3 bases are TGTGCCAGCAGCGTAAACGGGATGGGAAATGAAAAACTGTTTTTT. The variable domain in full, with the rest retrieved from reference TRBV9 and TRBJ1-4, is DSGVTQTPKHLITATGQRVTLRCSPRSGDLSVYWYQQSLDQGLQFLIQYYNGEERAKGNILERFSAQQFPDLHSELNLSSLELGDSALYFCASSVNGMGNEKLFFGSGTQLSVL.